This is a list of T cell receptor beta chains from one sample in a study of beta chain features in type 1 diabetes. Produced via immunoSEQ multiplex PCR; TCRdb's table is partial and in-frame only. The sample gives 400,000 or so clones, approximately 12% of which show up once; about 0.01% is in the top ten. Sequencing was performed on naive CD4+ T cells from blood. All receptors come from a woman between 18 and 30 years old with type 1 diabetes. Both conserved end residues are part of each CDR3. D genes are given only for firm matches. Only part of the rows carry a size: once, few, many, or a class if the clone is expanded.

TGTGCCTGGAGGGTAGGAGGGACAGATACGCAGTATTTT,CAWRVGGTDTQYF,-,-,TRBV30,TRBJ2-3
TGTGCCAGCAAAAAAGGGGACAGGGTCTACGAGCAGTACTTC,CASKKGDRVYEQYF,-,TRBD1,TRBV30,TRBJ2-7
TGTGCCAGCAGCCAAGAAGCGCCGGGACAGGGTTTGAACATTCAGTACTTC,CASSQEAPGQGLNIQYF,-,TRBD1,TRBV4-2,TRBJ2-4
TGTGCCATCAGCCGCCGACAGGGGGAGGATGAGCAGTTCTTC,CAISRRQGEDEQFF,-,TRBD1,TRBV10-3,TRBJ2-1
TGTGCCTGGAGGAGGACAGGGCGGGTCACTGAAGCTTTCTTT,CAWRRTGRVTEAFF,few,TRBD1,TRBV30,TRBJ1-1
TGTGCCTGGGAAGCCGGGACAGGGGGCCGGGCGGATGGCTACACCTTC,CAWEAGTGGRADGYTF,few,TRBD1,TRBV30,TRBJ1-2
TGTGCCAGCAGCTCCCCGGGGGACAGGGGATATTATGGCTACACCTTC,CASSSPGDRGYYGYTF,-,TRBD1,TRBV9,TRBJ1-2
TGTGCCAGCAGCCTTATCCCGGGTCCCACCGGGGAGCTGTTTTTT,CASSLIPGPTGELFF,-,-,TRBV27,TRBJ2-2
TGTGCCAGCAGCCCAGGGCAGCAAGAGACCCAGTACTTC,CASSPGQQETQYF,few,-,TRBV11-2,TRBJ2-5
TGCGCCAGCAGCTGGCGGATCCTACAGGGCGCCGAAAACATTCAGTACTTC,CASSWRILQGAENIQYF,-,-,TRBV5-1,TRBJ2-4
TGTGCCAGCATGAGGGGGCTGGGGGATACGCAGTATTTT,CASMRGLGDTQYF,-,TRBD1,TRBV25-1,TRBJ2-3
TGTGCCAGCAGCCGCGGGACTAGAGATTTCGAAGAGACCCAGTACTTC,CASSRGTRDFEETQYF,once,TRBD2,TRBV7-9,TRBJ2-5
TGCGCCAGCAGCCAAGACAGCGCCCCCCTGGGGGGGACCCAGTACTTC,CASSQDSAPLGGTQYF,-,-,TRBV4-3,TRBJ2-5
TGTGCCAGCAGCACCCGGGACATCACCTACGAGCAGTACTTC,CASSTRDITYEQYF,-,-,TRBV5-4,TRBJ2-7
TGTGCCAGCAGCATGACGGGACAGGGAGCCAAAAACATTCAGTACTTC,CASSMTGQGAKNIQYF,-,TRBD1,TRBV25-1,TRBJ2-4
TGTGCCACCAGCATGGGCGTTGGTGTAGCGGGAAACACCATATATTTT,CATSMGVGVAGNTIYF,-,-,TRBV15,TRBJ1-3
TGTGCCAGTAGTCCTGGACAGATCTATGGCTACACCTTC,CASSPGQIYGYTF,few,-,TRBV19,TRBJ1-2
TGTGCCAGCAGCTTAGCGTATGGGGCCAACGAGCAGTACTTC,CASSLAYGANEQYF,-,-,TRBV7-2,TRBJ2-7
TGTGCCACCAGCAGAGATTCAGGGGAGATCTACAATGAGCAGTTCTTC,CATSRDSGEIYNEQFF,-,-,TRBV15,TRBJ2-1
TGTGCCAGCAGCCTGGGACTAGTCAACACAGATACGCAGTATTTT,CASSLGLVNTDTQYF,few,TRBD2,TRBV9,TRBJ2-3
TGTGCCAGCAGTTTACCGGGACAGGGTGTCAGGGGGCAGTACTTC,CASSLPGQGVRGQYF,few,TRBD1,TRBV11-3,TRBJ2-4
TGCGCCAGCAGCCAAGAGCGCCAGGCTACCTACGAGCAGTACTTC,CASSQERQATYEQYF,-,-,TRBV4-3,TRBJ2-7
TGTGCCAGCAGCGCACGACTAGCGGGAGGGCAATACGAGCAGTACTTC,CASSARLAGGQYEQYF,few,TRBD2,TRBV7-8,TRBJ2-7
TGTGCCAGCAGCTTGACAGGGGACGAGACCCAGTACTTC,CASSLTGDETQYF,few,TRBD1,TRBV7-2,TRBJ2-5
TGTGCCAGCAGCATGGGACAGACCGATGTGGCTTTCTTT,CASSMGQTDVAFF,-,TRBD1,TRBV7-9,TRBJ1-1
TGTGCCAGCAGCGTAGGAGGGCTGCAGGGCACAGATACGCAGTATTTT,CASSVGGLQGTDTQYF,few,-,TRBV9,TRBJ2-3
TGTGCCACCAGCAGAGGCGTTCTCGGTTACGAGCAGTACTTC,CATSRGVLGYEQYF,-,-,TRBV15,TRBJ2-7
TGTGCCAGCTCATCCAGGGGTGAGACTGAAGCTTTCTTT,CASSSRGETEAFF,-,-,TRBV18,TRBJ1-1